This T cell receptor beta chain is drawn from a study of cytomegalovirus exposure and HLA in healthy donors. Turning to the study itself: The Caucasian-associated ancestry cluster held over 65% of approximately 400 genotyped donors.

The CDR3 consists of 14 residues. V trimming: 3 bases; J trimming: 7 bases; junction bases outside the gene matches: 6. Germline CDR1 and CDR2: GTSNPN and SVGIG (reference sequence). A word on this clone: The antigen is unknown.

PCR primers comprised 60 Vbeta and 13 Jbeta primers. In the authors' methods: Roughly 80 million unique TCR beta chains, roughly 10 million shared, were counted in a later analysis. Sequenced by immunoSEQ multiplex PCR; TCRdb stores in-frame clones only, minus some. V, J and clone size were drawn from that table, and D and trimming were deduced from the DNA. Of fewer than 350,000 clones listed, roughly 90% are singletons. Points from the study as a whole: Being productive about 90% or about 30% of the time was typical of most TCR beta V segments in an earlier analysis.

This TCR derives from a woman under 30 in good health and CMV-seronegative. This chain links TRBV30 with TRBJ1-6; 7 bases fit TRBD1. The sample consisted of PBMCs. This CDR3 is CAWRVGTVNSPLHF. As DNA, the CDR3 is TGTGCCTGGAGAGTCGGGACAGTCAATTCACCCCTCCACTTT.